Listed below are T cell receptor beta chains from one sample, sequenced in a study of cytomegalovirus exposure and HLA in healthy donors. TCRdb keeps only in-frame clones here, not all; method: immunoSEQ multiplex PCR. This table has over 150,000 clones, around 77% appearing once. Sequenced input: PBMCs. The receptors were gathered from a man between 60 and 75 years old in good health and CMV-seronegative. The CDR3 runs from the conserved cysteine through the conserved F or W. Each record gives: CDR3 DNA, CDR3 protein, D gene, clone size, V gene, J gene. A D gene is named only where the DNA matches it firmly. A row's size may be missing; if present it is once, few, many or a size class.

CDR3 DNA: TGTGCCAGCAGCCAAAACAGGGGGCCAGGCTACGAGCAGTACTTC; CDR3 protein: CASSQNRGPGYEQYF; D gene: TRBD1; clone size: .; V gene: TRBV28; J gene: TRBJ2-7
CDR3 DNA: TGTGCCAGCAGTGCCCAGACAGGGGGCGAGCAGTACTTC; CDR3 protein: CASSAQTGGEQYF; D gene: TRBD1; clone size: .; V gene: TRBV2; J gene: TRBJ2-7
CDR3 DNA: TGTGCCAGTAGTCCCCCGGGCAGGGGCAATCAGCCCCAGCATTTT; CDR3 protein: CASSPPGRGNQPQHF; D gene: .; clone size: .; V gene: TRBV19; J gene: TRBJ1-5
CDR3 DNA: TGCGCCAGCAGTCAATCCACTAGCGGGAGGGAAGAGACCCAGTACTTC; CDR3 protein: CASSQSTSGREETQYF; D gene: TRBD2; clone size: .; V gene: TRBV23-1; J gene: TRBJ2-5
CDR3 DNA: TGTGCCAGCAGTTTTTGGCAGGGCGACGAGCAGTACTTC; CDR3 protein: CASSFWQGDEQYF; D gene: .; clone size: .; V gene: TRBV27; J gene: TRBJ2-7
CDR3 DNA: TGTGCCAGCAGCCAATTGACGGGGGAAAAACTGTTTTTT; CDR3 protein: CASSQLTGEKLFF; D gene: .; clone size: .; V gene: TRBV4-2; J gene: TRBJ1-4
CDR3 DNA: TGTGCCAGCAGCGTAGTGGCGGAGCATTACAATGAGCAGTTCTTC; CDR3 protein: CASSVVAEHYNEQFF; D gene: .; clone size: .; V gene: TRBV9; J gene: TRBJ2-1
CDR3 DNA: TGTGCCAGCAGCCCGACCGGGACAGGGTATACTGGGGCCAACGTCCTGACTTTC; CDR3 protein: CASSPTGTGYTGANVLTF; D gene: TRBD1; clone size: .; V gene: TRBV4-2; J gene: TRBJ2-6
CDR3 DNA: TGTGCCTCCGTCCGGGACAGTGGATGGGAAAAACTGTTTTTT; CDR3 protein: CASVRDSGWEKLFF; D gene: TRBD1; clone size: .; V gene: TRBV28; J gene: TRBJ1-4
CDR3 DNA: TGTGCCAGCAGCTTAATGGGGGGGGTTAACACCGGGGAGCTGTTTTTT; CDR3 protein: CASSLMGGVNTGELFF; D gene: TRBD2; clone size: .; V gene: TRBV7-3; J gene: TRBJ2-2
CDR3 DNA: TGTGCCAGCAGGAAGCGACAGGGGGTCTATGGCTACACCTTC; CDR3 protein: CASRKRQGVYGYTF; D gene: TRBD1; clone size: .; V gene: TRBV6-6; J gene: TRBJ1-2
CDR3 DNA: TGCGCCAGCAGCATCGGACAGGAGGGCCTCGGGTACGAGCAGTACTTC; CDR3 protein: CASSIGQEGLGYEQYF; D gene: .; clone size: .; V gene: TRBV5-1; J gene: TRBJ2-7
CDR3 DNA: TGTGCCAGCAGCCAAGGAGGGTCAAACTATGGCTACACCTTC; CDR3 protein: CASSQGGSNYGYTF; D gene: .; clone size: .; V gene: TRBV4-2; J gene: TRBJ1-2
CDR3 DNA: TGTGCCAGCAGCTTAGGACTAGCGGCCTACGAGCAGTACTTC; CDR3 protein: CASSLGLAAYEQYF; D gene: TRBD2; clone size: .; V gene: TRBV7-6; J gene: TRBJ2-7
CDR3 DNA: TGTGCCAGCAGCTTAGCCCTGGACAGGGTATCTCTAGCTTTCTTT; CDR3 protein: CASSLALDRVSLAFF; D gene: TRBD1; clone size: .; V gene: TRBV7-2; J gene: TRBJ1-1
CDR3 DNA: TGTGCAAGTCGCTCCGCGCCCTCCCAAGAGACCCAGTACTTC; CDR3 protein: CASRSAPSQETQYF; D gene: .; clone size: .; V gene: TRBV12-2; J gene: TRBJ2-5
CDR3 DNA: TGTGCCAGCAGCAATAGCCGGACTAGCGGGAGGGCCTGGGGGGAGAATGAGCAGTTCTTC; CDR3 protein: CASSNSRTSGRAWGENEQFF; D gene: TRBD2; clone size: once; V gene: TRBV28; J gene: TRBJ2-1
CDR3 DNA: TGTGCCAGCAGTTTTCCAGGTGATGCCAGCTCTGGGGCCAACGTCCTGACTTTC; CDR3 protein: CASSFPGDASSGANVLTF; D gene: .; clone size: .; V gene: TRBV28; J gene: TRBJ2-6
CDR3 DNA: TGTGCCAGCAGCGGTCAGGGGCCGGCCGCTGAAGCTTTCTTT; CDR3 protein: CASSGQGPAAEAFF; D gene: .; clone size: .; V gene: TRBV7-9; J gene: TRBJ1-1
CDR3 DNA: TGTGCCAGCAGCCAAATTCCGGCCAGGGAAAAACTGTTTTTT; CDR3 protein: CASSQIPAREKLFF; D gene: .; clone size: few; V gene: TRBV14; J gene: TRBJ1-4
CDR3 DNA: TGTGCCAGCAGTTTGCGGACCCGGACAGGGTTAATCGCCGAGGTGAACGTCCTGACTTTC; CDR3 protein: CASSLRTRTGLIAEVNVLTF; D gene: TRBD1; clone size: .; V gene: TRBV28; J gene: TRBJ2-6
CDR3 DNA: TGTGCCAGCAGTGCGATGACTAGCGGTCACCAAGAGACCCAGTACTTC; CDR3 protein: CASSAMTSGHQETQYF; D gene: TRBD2; clone size: .; V gene: TRBV25-1; J gene: TRBJ2-5
CDR3 DNA: TGTGCCAGCAGCCCCCCCGGGACAGGACGGGCAGATACGCAGTATTTT; CDR3 protein: CASSPPGTGRADTQYF; D gene: TRBD1; clone size: .; V gene: TRBV28; J gene: TRBJ2-3
CDR3 DNA: TGCGCCAGCAGCGCTAAAAAACAGGGGACCTACGAGCAGTACTTC; CDR3 protein: CASSAKKQGTYEQYF; D gene: TRBD1; clone size: .; V gene: TRBV4-3; J gene: TRBJ2-7
CDR3 DNA: TGTGCCAGCAGGAAGACAGGGACTGGGACCCAGTACTTC; CDR3 protein: CASRKTGTGTQYF; D gene: .; clone size: .; V gene: TRBV6-5; J gene: TRBJ2-5
CDR3 DNA: TGTGCCAGTAGAAAGGGGCAGGTTCCAGATACGCAGTATTTT; CDR3 protein: CASRKGQVPDTQYF; D gene: .; clone size: .; V gene: TRBV19; J gene: TRBJ2-3
CDR3 DNA: TGTGCCAGCAGTTTGTCCTGGACAGTGGGTGAAAAACTGTTTTTT; CDR3 protein: CASSLSWTVGEKLFF; D gene: .; clone size: .; V gene: TRBV27; J gene: TRBJ1-4
CDR3 DNA: TGTGCCAGTAGTATGCCCATGTTAACGGGTTCCTATGGCTACACCTTC; CDR3 protein: CASSMPMLTGSYGYTF; D gene: .; clone size: once; V gene: TRBV19; J gene: TRBJ1-2
CDR3 DNA: TGTGCCAGCAGTGAAGTTAGCGGGAGCACAGGTACGCAGTATTTT; CDR3 protein: CASSEVSGSTGTQYF; D gene: TRBD2; clone size: .; V gene: TRBV6-1; J gene: TRBJ2-3
CDR3 DNA: TGTGCCAGCAGACAATCAGACAGGAGAAGTGAGCAGTACTTC; CDR3 protein: CASRQSDRRSEQYF; D gene: .; clone size: .; V gene: TRBV28; J gene: TRBJ2-7
CDR3 DNA: TGTGCCAGCAGCAAAAGACTAGCCCCAAACACCGGGGAGCTGTTTTTT; CDR3 protein: CASSKRLAPNTGELFF; D gene: .; clone size: .; V gene: TRBV21-1; J gene: TRBJ2-2
CDR3 DNA: TGTGCCAGCAGTGAGAGGCAGGGAAATTACAATGAGCAGTTCTTC; CDR3 protein: CASSERQGNYNEQFF; D gene: .; clone size: .; V gene: TRBV2; J gene: TRBJ2-1
CDR3 DNA: TGTGCCAGCAGCCCCAGGACATTTGGGGGGGAGGAAGCTTTCTTT; CDR3 protein: CASSPRTFGGEEAFF; D gene: .; clone size: .; V gene: TRBV7-8; J gene: TRBJ1-1
CDR3 DNA: TGCAGCGTAAGAAGGACAGGGAGTTCGGACACTGAAGCTTTCTTT; CDR3 protein: CSVRRTGSSDTEAFF; D gene: TRBD1; clone size: .; V gene: TRBV29-1; J gene: TRBJ1-1
CDR3 DNA: TGTGCCACCAGCAGAGGACAGGGAAGCGTATACGGTGAAGCTTTCTTT; CDR3 protein: CATSRGQGSVYGEAFF; D gene: TRBD1; clone size: few; V gene: TRBV15; J gene: TRBJ1-1
CDR3 DNA: TGCGCCGGAGGGTCGAACCTTCGAGGGGGCTCCTATGGCTACACCTTC; CDR3 protein: CAGGSNLRGGSYGYTF; D gene: TRBD1; clone size: .; V gene: TRBV10-1; J gene: TRBJ1-2
CDR3 DNA: TGTGCCAGCAGCCAAGATTGGGGCGCAGATACGCAGTATTTT; CDR3 protein: CASSQDWGADTQYF; D gene: .; clone size: .; V gene: TRBV14; J gene: TRBJ2-3
CDR3 DNA: TGCGCCAGCAGTGCAACTAGCGGGAGTGGTTACGAGCAGTACTTC; CDR3 protein: CASSATSGSGYEQYF; D gene: TRBD2; clone size: .; V gene: TRBV10-2; J gene: TRBJ2-7
CDR3 DNA: TGTGCCAGCAGCTTGGAGGACAGGGCGGCAGATACGCAGTATTTT; CDR3 protein: CASSLEDRAADTQYF; D gene: TRBD1; clone size: few; V gene: TRBV5-4; J gene: TRBJ2-3
CDR3 DNA: TGTGCCAGCAGCTCAGGACTAGCGGGGTATACGCAGTATTTT; CDR3 protein: CASSSGLAGYTQYF; D gene: TRBD2; clone size: .; V gene: TRBV7-3; J gene: TRBJ2-3
CDR3 DNA: TGTGCCAGCATTACTAGGGCTAGCGGGGCCAACACCGGGGAGCTGTTTTTT; CDR3 protein: CASITRASGANTGELFF; D gene: TRBD2; clone size: once; V gene: TRBV5-8; J gene: TRBJ2-2
CDR3 DNA: TGTGCCAGCAGCTTGTATGGGACAGGCACAGATACGCAGTATTTT; CDR3 protein: CASSLYGTGTDTQYF; D gene: TRBD1; clone size: .; V gene: TRBV5-4; J gene: TRBJ2-3
CDR3 DNA: TGTGCCAGCAGGGGGGCTGCCTACGAGCAGTACTTC; CDR3 protein: CASRGAAYEQYF; D gene: .; clone size: .; V gene: TRBV2; J gene: TRBJ2-7
CDR3 DNA: TGTGCCAGCAGTTTGAGGCGGGGGACCTACAATGAGCAGTTCTTC; CDR3 protein: CASSLRRGTYNEQFF; D gene: TRBD2; clone size: .; V gene: TRBV27; J gene: TRBJ2-1
CDR3 DNA: TGTGCCAGCAGTAAGGACAGAGGTGGTGGCTACACCTTC; CDR3 protein: CASSKDRGGGYTF; D gene: .; clone size: .; V gene: TRBV6-4; J gene: TRBJ1-2
CDR3 DNA: TGTGCCAGCAGTGACTCTGGGGCAGGGGAGGGATCACCCCTCCACTTT; CDR3 protein: CASSDSGAGEGSPLHF; D gene: .; clone size: .; V gene: TRBV6-4; J gene: TRBJ1-6
CDR3 DNA: TGTGCCAGCAGTCTATGGGGGCGCGGTTATGGCTACACCTTC; CDR3 protein: CASSLWGRGYGYTF; D gene: .; clone size: .; V gene: TRBV28; J gene: TRBJ1-2
CDR3 DNA: TGTGCCAGCAGCCCGTACAGGGGGCGAGGTGAGACCCAGTACTTC; CDR3 protein: CASSPYRGRGETQYF; D gene: TRBD1; clone size: few; V gene: TRBV7-8; J gene: TRBJ2-5
CDR3 DNA: TGTGCCAGCTCACCGACAGAGGAGACTAACTATGGCTACACCTTC; CDR3 protein: CASSPTEETNYGYTF; D gene: .; clone size: once; V gene: TRBV18; J gene: TRBJ1-2
CDR3 DNA: TGTGCCAGCAGGAACGGGACAACCCTAACTGCTTATGGCTACACCTTC; CDR3 protein: CASRNGTTLTAYGYTF; D gene: .; clone size: .; V gene: TRBV2; J gene: TRBJ1-2
CDR3 DNA: TGTGCCAGCAGCCCCCGGGGGAACTATGGCTACACCTTC; CDR3 protein: CASSPRGNYGYTF; D gene: .; clone size: .; V gene: TRBV7-2; J gene: TRBJ1-2
CDR3 DNA: TGTGCCAGCAGCGTATGGGCGGGAGGCCGTGGCACAGATACGCAGTATTTT; CDR3 protein: CASSVWAGGRGTDTQYF; D gene: TRBD2; clone size: .; V gene: TRBV9; J gene: TRBJ2-3
CDR3 DNA: TGCGCCAGCAGTGCTGAAGCGGGAGGACAAGAGACCCAGTACTTC; CDR3 protein: CASSAEAGGQETQYF; D gene: TRBD2; clone size: .; V gene: TRBV10-1; J gene: TRBJ2-5
CDR3 DNA: TGTGCCAGCTCACGGGGACAGGGGGGCAATCAGCCCCAGCATTTT; CDR3 protein: CASSRGQGGNQPQHF; D gene: TRBD1; clone size: .; V gene: TRBV18; J gene: TRBJ1-5
CDR3 DNA: TGTGCCAGCAGCTATCTGCCGGGGGGTCGCAGCTATGGCTACACCTTC; CDR3 protein: CASSYLPGGRSYGYTF; D gene: .; clone size: .; V gene: TRBV7-2; J gene: TRBJ1-2
CDR3 DNA: TGTGCCAGCAGTTACGCATACGGACAGGGCCTGTACGAGCAGTACTTC; CDR3 protein: CASSYAYGQGLYEQYF; D gene: TRBD1; clone size: few; V gene: TRBV6-5; J gene: TRBJ2-7
CDR3 DNA: TGTGCCAGGCGCTGGAATCTGGGCCGGACTGATACGCAGTATTTT; CDR3 protein: CARRWNLGRTDTQYF; D gene: .; clone size: once; V gene: TRBV19; J gene: TRBJ2-3
CDR3 DNA: TGTGCCATCAGTGAGTACCAGGCCGGGACAGGGGCGGACACCATATATTTT; CDR3 protein: CAISEYQAGTGADTIYF; D gene: TRBD1; clone size: once; V gene: TRBV10-3; J gene: TRBJ1-3